This T cell receptor beta chain was retrieved from a study of T cell repertoires in cytomegalovirus infection. Turning to the study itself: A matching HLA type, together with CMV infection, was signaled by public TCR beta signatures.

Trimming cost V 11 bases and J 3 bases, with 16 bases left between them. The CDR3 spans 14 residues. Per the germline V gene, CDR1 is ENHRY and CDR2 is SYGVKD. Points from the study as a whole: Summed frequency of public TCR beta families distinguished CMV carriers with the relevant HLA. CMV-specific HLA-C-restricted TCR beta clonotypes dominated the ex vivo response.

Regarding this clonotype: Antigen specificity is unknown. The final CDR3 position lacks the conserved phenylalanine or tryptophan, pointing to a likely read error.

One entry per CDR3 protein, called by TCRdb with MiXCR from the reads. This sample has some 400,000 distinct CDR3 sequences, with about 33% found just once. This receptor was obtained from a human donor in good health (CMV status not recorded). Some clones in this sample may be carry-over from other donors' samples. Material for sequencing was PBMCs. V and J are TRBV10-3 and TRBJ2-2; D remains unclear. DNA of the CDR3: TGTGCCTCATCGCCGTTGAGTCACACCGGGGAGCTGTTTTTG. This translates into CASSPLSHTGELFL.